This T cell receptor beta chain was sequenced during a study of blood T cell repertoires in COVID-19. Study-level background: T cells, B-cell-depleted T cells, or PBMCs supplied cDNA or gDNA.

The data were produced by immunoSEQ multiplex PCR, yet TCRdb's version contains in-frame clones alone and is incomplete. The table has over 250,000 clones, nearly 90% seen once; the top ten hold just under 1%. Participants were placed into cohorts based on the clinical history they reported. Symptom resolution, clearance, or two negative PCRs marked donors in Cohort 3 as recovered. The germline CDR1 and CDR2 sequences are SGHRS and YFSETQ. The CDR3 spans 14 residues. Note on this clone: One end of the junction is discordant with germline, which a read error may explain.

This chain uses TRBV5-1 with TRBJ2-3; 12 bases agree with TRBD2. This sequence originates from a woman in her 30s who had recovered from COVID-19. The sequencing sample was made of PBMCs or T cells enriched from blood (not recorded which). The CDR3 loop reads CASSRWTSGILLSF. The CDR3 nucleotides read TGCGCCAGCAGCCGGTGGACTAGCGGGATCCTTTTGTCATTT.